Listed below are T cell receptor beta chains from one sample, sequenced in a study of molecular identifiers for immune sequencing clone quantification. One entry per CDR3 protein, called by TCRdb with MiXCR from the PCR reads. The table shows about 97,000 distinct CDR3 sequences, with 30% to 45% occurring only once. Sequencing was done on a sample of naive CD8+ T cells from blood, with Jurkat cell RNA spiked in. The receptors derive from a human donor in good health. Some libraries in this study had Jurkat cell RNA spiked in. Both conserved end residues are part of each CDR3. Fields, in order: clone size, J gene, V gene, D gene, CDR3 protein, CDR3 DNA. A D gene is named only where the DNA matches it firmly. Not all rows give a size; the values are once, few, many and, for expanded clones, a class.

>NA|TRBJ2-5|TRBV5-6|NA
CASSWGPAMDQYF
TGTGCCAGCAGCTGGGGCCCCGCCATGGACCAGTACTTC
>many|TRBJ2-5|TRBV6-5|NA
CASSQPGFQETQYF
TGTGCCAGCAGCCAACCGGGGTTCCAAGAGACCCAGTACTTC
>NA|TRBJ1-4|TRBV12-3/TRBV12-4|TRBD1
CASSKVGQGHEFTTNEILFF
TGTGCCAGCAGTAAAGTGGGACAGGGGCACGAATTTACAACTAATGAAATACTGTTTTTT
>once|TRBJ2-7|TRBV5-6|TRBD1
CASSFGTGGNEQYF
TGTGCCAGCAGCTTCGGGACAGGGGGCAACGAGCAGTACTTC
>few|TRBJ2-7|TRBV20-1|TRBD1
CSATSSWDRGTYEQYF
TGCAGTGCTACCTCATCGTGGGACAGGGGTACCTACGAGCAGTACTTC
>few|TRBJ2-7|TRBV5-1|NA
CASSFGGIDYEQYF
TGCGCCAGCAGCTTTGGAGGGATCGACTACGAGCAGTACTTC
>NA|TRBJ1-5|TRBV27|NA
CASSILAPPADTQHF
TGTGCCAGCAGTATACTAGCGCCTCCGGCAGATACGCAGCATTTT
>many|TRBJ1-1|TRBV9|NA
CASSVAAYMNTEAFF
TGTGCCAGCAGCGTAGCGGCCTACATGAACACTGAAGCTTTCTTT
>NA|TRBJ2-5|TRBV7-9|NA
CASTLLLPRSQETQYF
TGTGCCAGCACCCTCCTACTCCCCAGGTCCCAAGAGACCCAGTACTTC
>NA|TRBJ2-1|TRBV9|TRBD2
CASSTRLAGLTGQFF
TGTGCCAGCAGCACCAGACTAGCGGGACTCACTGGGCAGTTCTTC
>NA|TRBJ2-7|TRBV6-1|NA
CASSEAPYEQYF
TGTGCCAGCAGTGAGGCCCCCTACGAGCAGTACTTC
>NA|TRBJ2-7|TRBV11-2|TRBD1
CASSLDDRGLVEQYF
TGTGCCAGCAGCTTGGATGACAGGGGGCTGGTCGAGCAGTACTTC
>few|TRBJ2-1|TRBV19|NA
CASSIGPSPFF
TGTGCCAGTAGTATAGGCCCGAGTCCGTTCTTC
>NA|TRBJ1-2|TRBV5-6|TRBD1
CASSPGTAFQGYTF
TGTGCCAGCAGCCCAGGGACAGCTTTCCAGGGCTACACCTTC
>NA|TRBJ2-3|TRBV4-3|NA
CASSQDWGSTDTQYF
TGCGCCAGCAGCCAAGATTGGGGTAGCACAGATACGCAGTATTTT
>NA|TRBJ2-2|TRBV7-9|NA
CASWGPRQSTGELFF
TGTGCCAGCTGGGGGCCGCGACAGAGCACCGGGGAGCTGTTTTTT
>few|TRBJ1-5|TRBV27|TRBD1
CASSPLGQGPLLYQPQHF
TGTGCCAGCAGTCCGCTAGGACAGGGGCCGCTTCTGTATCAGCCCCAGCATTTT
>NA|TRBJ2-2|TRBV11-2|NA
CASSWRSGRELFF
TGTGCCAGCAGCTGGCGGTCCGGCCGGGAGCTGTTTTTT
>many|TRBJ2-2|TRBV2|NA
CASESGVTGNTGELFF
TGTGCCAGCGAGTCAGGTGTTACAGGGAACACCGGGGAGCTGTTTTTT
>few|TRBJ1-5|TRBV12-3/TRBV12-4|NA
CASSPTRGEPQHF
TGTGCCAGCAGTCCCACCCGCGGTGAACCCCAGCATTTT
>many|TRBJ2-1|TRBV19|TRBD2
CASTAAGVSREQFF
TGTGCCAGTACCGCAGCGGGAGTAAGTAGAGAGCAGTTCTTC
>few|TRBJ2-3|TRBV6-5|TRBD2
CASKPPGSGADTQYF
TGTGCCAGCAAGCCCCCAGGGAGCGGGGCAGATACGCAGTATTTT
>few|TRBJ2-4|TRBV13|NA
CASSQTRWNIQYF
TGTGCCAGCAGCCAAACACGGTGGAACATTCAGTACTTC
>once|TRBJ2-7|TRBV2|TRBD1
CATESQGNRYEQYF
TGTGCCACTGAATCACAGGGGAATAGGTACGAGCAGTACTTC
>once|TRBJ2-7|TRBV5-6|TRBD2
CASSPTSGPFYEQYF
TGTGCCAGCAGCCCCACTAGCGGACCTTTTTACGAGCAGTACTTC
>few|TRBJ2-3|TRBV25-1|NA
CASSEGARSTDTQYF
TGTGCCAGCAGTGAGGGGGCCCGTAGCACAGATACGCAGTATTTT
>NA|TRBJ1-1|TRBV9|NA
CASSATGRTEAFF
TGTGCCAGCAGCGCTACAGGGAGGACTGAAGCTTTCTTT
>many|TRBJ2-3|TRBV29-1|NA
CSIVGGAWADTQYF
TGCAGCATCGTAGGGGGAGCTTGGGCAGATACGCAGTATTTT
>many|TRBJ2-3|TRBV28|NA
CASSLWNTQYF
TGTGCCAGCAGTTTGTGGAATACGCAGTATTTT
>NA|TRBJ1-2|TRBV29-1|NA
CSAPHRGEGKLYGYTF
TGCAGCGCGCCTCACCGGGGGGAAGGGAAACTCTATGGCTACACCTTC
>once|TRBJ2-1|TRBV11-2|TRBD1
CASSMPRDRGGNEQFF
TGTGCCAGCAGCATGCCCCGGGACAGGGGAGGCAATGAGCAGTTCTTC
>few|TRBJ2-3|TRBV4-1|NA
CASSQDHHYTDTQYF
TGCGCCAGCAGCCAAGATCACCACTACACAGATACGCAGTATTTT
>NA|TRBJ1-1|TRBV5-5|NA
CASSLGLNGGEAFF
TGTGCCAGCAGCTTGGGACTCAATGGCGGTGAAGCTTTCTTT
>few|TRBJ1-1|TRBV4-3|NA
CASSQDRVATEAFF
TGCGCCAGCAGCCAAGACAGGGTTGCCACTGAAGCTTTCTTT
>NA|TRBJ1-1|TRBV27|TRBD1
CASSITGGWTEAFF
TGTGCCAGCAGTATAACAGGGGGGTGGACTGAAGCTTTCTTT
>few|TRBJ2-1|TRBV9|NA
CASSVGGGASDNEQFF
TGTGCCAGCAGCGTAGGAGGGGGGGCGTCTGACAATGAGCAGTTCTTC
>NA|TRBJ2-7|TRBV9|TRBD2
CASGATAGAYEQYF
TGTGCCAGCGGCGCAACCGCGGGGGCCTACGAGCAGTACTTC
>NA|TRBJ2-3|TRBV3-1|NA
CAAAKRIGSTDTQYF
TGTGCCGCAGCCAAGAGGATTGGGAGCACAGATACGCAGTATTTT
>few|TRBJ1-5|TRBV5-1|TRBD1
CASSWTPGGNNQPQHF
TGCGCCAGCAGCTGGACCCCAGGGGGAAACAATCAGCCCCAGCATTTT
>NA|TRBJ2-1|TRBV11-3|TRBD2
CASSLDGSGRAHEQFF
TGTGCCAGCAGCTTAGATGGCAGCGGGAGAGCCCATGAGCAGTTCTTC
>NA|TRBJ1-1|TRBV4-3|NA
CASSQDSEVNTEAFF
TGCGCCAGCAGCCAAGATAGCGAGGTGAACACTGAAGCTTTCTTT
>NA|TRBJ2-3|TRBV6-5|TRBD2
CASSELGLAGDGTDTQYF
TGTGCCAGCAGCGAATTGGGACTAGCGGGAGATGGTACAGATACGCAGTATTTT